The 9 T cell receptor beta chains below come from one sample, sequenced in a study of shared clonotypes between healthy human individuals. Clones were sequenced by immunoSEQ multiplex PCR, and TCRdb holds only the in-frame ones, with some missing. Of about 1 million clones listed, about 76% are singletons. Sample: memory CD4+ T cells sorted from blood. As for subset: CD45RA-negative fraction. The receptors derive from a man younger than 35 in good health.

This sequence joins TRBV7-3 and TRBJ2-2; maybe TRBD1 (6 bases). Looked up from germline, CDR1 is SGHTA and CDR2 is FQGTGA. Trimming removed 4 bases at V and 6 bases at J, with 9 bases between. CDR3 size: 13 residues. DNA for the CDR3: TGTGCCAGCAGCTCAACAGGGTCCGGGGAGCTGTTTTTT. It codes for CASSSTGSGELFF. The full variable domain, rest sourced from reference TRBV7-3 and TRBJ2-2, is GAGVSQTPSNKVTEKGKYVELRCDPISGHTALYWYRQSLGQGPEFLIYFQGTGAADDSGLPNDRFFAVRPEGSVSTLKIQRTERGDSAVYLCASSSTGSGELFFGEGSRLTVL.

J is TRBJ2-3 and V is TRBV7-2, with D maybe TRBD2 (7 bases). From germline, CDR1 is SGHTA and CDR2 FQGNSA. The germline V and J ends were trimmed by 1 base and 4 bases, with 18 bases remaining between them. The CDR3 covers 17 residues. In nucleotides, the CDR3 is TGTGCCAGCAGCTTAGTTTTCGGCGGGGGCAAGGCAGATACGCAGTATTTT. This codes for CASSLVFGGGKADTQYF.

The chain links TRBV5-4 to TRBJ1-4, with D unresolved. In germline, CDR1 is SGHNT, CDR2 YYREEE (reference sequence). The V end lost 0 bases, the J end lost 7 bases, and 10 bases lay between the germline ends. The CDR3 has 14 amino acids. In DNA, the CDR3 is TGTGCCAGCAGCTTGGACCAGACGGGTGAAAAACTGTTTTTT. Translation: CASSLDQTGEKLFF.

The chain couples TRBV5-4 to TRBJ2-7; D ambiguous. The CDR3 runs 14 residues. Trimming took off 2 bases at V and 2 bases at J, with 11 bases between the two ends. Germline V CDR1 and CDR2: SGHNT, YYREEE (reference sequence). The CDR3 here is CASSLTVSAYEQYF. Written as DNA, the CDR3 is TGTGCCAGCAGCTTAACCGTCAGCGCCTACGAGCAGTACTTC.

Of note for this clone: The sample has other DNA sequences that encode this CDR3 too. This chain links TRBV14 with TRBJ1-2; D uncertain. Trimming took 4 bases from V and 3 from J, leaving 9 bases between them. Germline V CDR1 and CDR2: SGHDN, FVKESK. This CDR3 region has 13 residues. CDR3 DNA sequence: TGTGCCAGCAGCCCTGACTCCTACTATGGCTACACCTTC. It specifies CASSPDSYYGYTF.

This clone has a handful of counts. This chain links TRBV10-3 with TRBJ1-5; no reliable D call. The CDR3 consists of 18 residues. Trimming stripped 3 bases from V and 3 bases from J, with 21 bases between. Germline V gives CDR1 ENHRY, CDR2 SYGVKD. The DNA for the CDR3 is TGTGCCATCAGTGATGAGGGATTCGGGCAGGAATTCAATCAGCCCCAGCATTTT. This translates into CAISDEGFGQEFNQPQHF.

This clone was seen only once. The V call is TRBV9, the J call TRBJ2-3; TRBD2 aligns across 7 bases. The CDR3 runs 15 residues. V was pared by 0 bases and J by 2 bases, with 3 bases of the junction left unmatched. Germline lookup yields CDR1 SGDLS and CDR2 YYNGEE. For the CDR3, the DNA is TGTGCCAGCAGCGTAGACCAGCGGGACACAGATACGCAGTATTTT. It is translated as CASSVDQRDTDTQYF.

Comments on this clone: Additional DNA sequences in this sample encode the identical CDR3. CDR3 coding DNA: TGCGCCAGCAGCCCCGGAGGGGCTAATGAAAAACTGTTTTTT. It specifies CASSPGGANEKLFF. The V call is TRBV5-1, the J call TRBJ1-4, with D perhaps matching TRBD1 (5 bases). This CDR3 has 14 amino acids. Trimming stripped 4 bases from V and 3 bases from J, with 10 bases between. The germline CDR1 and CDR2 sequences are SGHRS and YFSETQ.

The J gene is TRBJ1-1, the V gene TRBV12-2. TRBV12-2 is annotated as a pseudogene. The length of the CDR3 is 15 residues. CDR3 DNA: TGTGCAAGTCGCTTAGTGAGGGTCCGCTGCACTGAAGCTTTCTTT. This codes for CASRLVRVRCTEAFF.